Below, 3 T cell receptor beta chains from the same sample are listed, as sequenced in a study of blood T cell repertoires in COVID-19 (dated by TCRdb to 2020 to 2022). Library preparation used the immunoSEQ multiplex PCR assay. The source is immuneACCESS, and TCRdb retained only in-frame sequences with V and J called. Part of the clones is not carried over; for the studies checked, unresolved V genes explain less than half of this, and the remainder is unexplained. This sample comprises about 260,000 clones, about 90% of them detected only once. Of the sample, 2% to 2.5% falls within the top ten clones. The sequenced material came from peripheral blood. The receptors shown here come from a woman aged 45-65 years with acute or convalescent COVID-19.

The chain employs TRBV18 and TRBJ2-1; 15 positions match TRBD2. Germline CDR1 is KGHSH and CDR2 is LQKENI. CDR3 length equals 15 residues. Unmatched junction bases numbered 3, after V lost 6 bases and J lost 6 bases. The CDR3 region is CASSGLAGGSNEQFF. As DNA, the CDR3 is TGTGCCAGCTCGGGACTAGCGGGAGGAAGCAATGAGCAGTTCTTC.

This clone is a singleton in its sample. The chain is built from TRBV6-5 and TRBJ1-1, with D possibly being TRBD1 (5 bases). Germline lookup yields CDR1 MNHEY and CDR2 SVGAGI. The CDR3 extends over 12 amino acids. The germline V and J ends were trimmed by 8 bases and 3 bases, with 10 bases remaining between them. This CDR3 is CASGTWDTEAFF. The CDR3 DNA reads TGTGCCAGCGGGACTTGGGACACTGAAGCTTTCTTT.

The CDR3 reads CATRRGRGIGETQYF. The CDR3 coding sequence is TGTGCCACCCGGCGCGGCAGGGGGATTGGTGAGACCCAGTACTTC. J is TRBJ2-5 and V is TRBV2; 7 bases agree with TRBD1. The CDR3 runs 15 residues. Germline V gene sequence: CDR1 SNHLY, CDR2 FYNNEI. V trimming: 10 bases; J trimming: 5 bases; junction bases outside the gene matches: 16.